This is a list of T cell receptor beta chains from one sample in a study of OX40 agonist ivuxolimab in advanced cancers. Method: immunoSEQ multiplex PCR; TCRdb's copy keeps in-frame clones and lacks some. In the table there are some 22,000 clones, over 75% of which are singletons. The sample consisted of CD4+ or CD8+ T cells sorted from blood, taken in a trial of the OX40 agonist ivuxolimab. The receptors were sampled from an adult with an advanced solid tumor such as melanoma, head and neck, liver or kidney cancer. Each CDR3 is given with its conserved first and last residue. A D gene is named only where the DNA matches it firmly. Size is omitted from some rows. Given values are once, few, many or a class for expanded clones.

CDR3nt	CDR3aa	abundance	d_gene	len	j_gene	v_gene
TGTGCCAGCTCCCTCCCAGCGGGGAGAACAGATACGCAGTATTTT	CASSLPAGRTDTQYF	.	TRBD2	15	TRBJ2-3	TRBV11-2
TGTGCCAGCAGTGAAGTAACAGTCATTAGCAATCAGCCCCAGCATTTT	CASSEVTVISNQPQHF	.	.	16	TRBJ1-5	TRBV2
TGTGCCTGGAGTCCATACTCCGGGACAGGGCCGAATGACTATGGCTACACCTTC	CAWSPYSGTGPNDYGYTF	.	TRBD1	18	TRBJ1-2	TRBV30
TGTGCCAGCAGCGCCTCGGGACAGATCAATGGCTACACCTTC	CASSASGQINGYTF	.	TRBD1	14	TRBJ1-2	TRBV7-9
TGTGCCTGGACTAGGGTCCTGAACACTGAAGCTTTCTTT	CAWTRVLNTEAFF	.	.	13	TRBJ1-1	TRBV30
TGTGCCTGGGACAGGGGGCTGAACACTGAAGCTTTCTTT	CAWDRGLNTEAFF	once	TRBD1	13	TRBJ1-1	TRBV30
TGTGCCAGCAGCCGGTTGGACAGTTCCTATGGCTACACCTTC	CASSRLDSSYGYTF	.	.	14	TRBJ1-2	TRBV14
TGTGCCAGCAGCCACCGGGACAGGGGAACCGGGGAGCTGTTTTTT	CASSHRDRGTGELFF	.	TRBD1	15	TRBJ2-2	TRBV9
TGTGCCAGCAGTGAAGGCGGGGGTTCCACAGATACGCAGTATTTT	CASSEGGGSTDTQYF	.	TRBD2	15	TRBJ2-3	TRBV2
TGTGCCAGCAGTATTTCCGGGACATTCGCCTACGAGCAGTACTTC	CASSISGTFAYEQYF	.	.	15	TRBJ2-7	TRBV27
TGTGCTAGTGGTCCCACGGGAAACACTGAAGCTTTCTTT	CASGPTGNTEAFF	.	.	13	TRBJ1-1	TRBV12-5
TGTGCCAGCAGCTTAACTAGCGGGGGGACCTACAATGAGCAGTTCTTC	CASSLTSGGTYNEQFF	.	TRBD2	16	TRBJ2-1	TRBV13
TGTGCCAGCAGCCAGGGTCTCAATGAGCAGTTCTTC	CASSQGLNEQFF	.	.	12	TRBJ2-1	TRBV5-8
TGTGCCAGCAGGCCTACACTCACCGGGGAGCTGTTTTTT	CASRPTLTGELFF	once	.	13	TRBJ2-2	TRBV6-5
TGTGCCAGCAGTAAAAAGTCGGGGCAAGGGGGGCAGTACTTC	CASSKKSGQGGQYF	.	.	14	TRBJ2-7	TRBV2
TGTGCCAGCAGCGCTACGGAAGGGGGCTCCTACGAGCAGTACTTC	CASSATEGGSYEQYF	.	.	15	TRBJ2-7	TRBV7-9
TGCGCCAGCAGCCCGGCAAATAGCGGGGGATCCTCCTCCTACAATGAGCAGTTCTTC	CASSPANSGGSSSYNEQFF	few	TRBD2	19	TRBJ2-1	TRBV5-1
TGTGCCAGCGGACCGGGACATCATGAGCAGTTCTTC	CASGPGHHEQFF	.	.	12	TRBJ2-1	TRBV27
TGCGCCAGCAGCCAAGATCTTGGCGGGGGGCCGGAGATCGAGCAGTACTTC	CASSQDLGGGPEIEQYF	once	TRBD2	17	TRBJ2-7	TRBV4-3
TGTGCCACCAGCAGAAACTGGGAATCCACCAATCAGCCCCAGCATTTT	CATSRNWESTNQPQHF	once	.	16	TRBJ1-5	TRBV15